The 14 T cell receptor beta chains reported below all come from one sample, sequenced in a study of spatial heterogeneity in lung cancer. One entry per CDR3 protein, called by TCRdb with MiXCR from the 5' RACE reads. Of about 3,600 distinct CDR3 sequences detected, about 15% appear once; the ten largest clones hold more than 20%. The time point was: sample taken at primary tumor resection. These receptors have no known antigen. Study-wide results and caveats: Tracking of tumor mutation counts was seen in expanded intratumoral alpha and beta TCR counts.

This sample comprised lung tumor tissue, obtained at surgery. The receptors were sampled from a female donor with early-stage non-small cell lung cancer.

By its share, this clonotype is medium-sized. With the library built for alpha chains, this beta chain is off target and its frequency is not meaningful. The V gene is TRBV4-1, the J gene TRBJ2-3, with D unresolved. The CDR3 is 15 amino acids. Trimming pared 2 bases from V and 0 bases from J, leaving 9 bases between. Germline V lookup: CDR1 MGHRA, CDR2 YSYEKL. In nucleotides, the CDR3 is TGCGCCAGCAGCCAATCCCCTGGAAGCACAGATACGCAGTATTTT. Translation: CASSQSPGSTDTQYF.

With respect to this clonotype: This beta chain was picked up by a library intended for alpha chains and is off target, so its count carries little meaning. The J gene is TRBJ2-5, the V gene TRBV6-6; D perhaps matches TRBD1 (5 bases). The germline gives CDR1 MNHNY, CDR2 SVGAGI (reference sequence). This CDR3 is 14 amino acids long. Trimming pared 1 base from V and 3 bases from J, leaving 9 bases between. The CDR3, as DNA: TGTGCCAGCAGTTACTTCCCGACAGAAGAGACCCAGTACTTC. Encoded protein: CASSYFPTEETQYF.

This clonotype showed up many times. As an off-target read in a library built for alpha chains, this beta chain has a frequency of little significance. The chain links TRBV10-3 to TRBJ2-7; D is perhaps TRBD2 (6 bases). The CDR3 runs 14 residues. The germline V gene encodes CDR1 ENHRY and CDR2 SYGVKD. V gave up 6 bases and J gave up 4 bases, with 16 bases separating them. CDR3 region: CAISDDAGRYEQYF. CDR3 in DNA: TGTGCCATCAGCGACGACGCCGGGAGATACGAGCAGTACTTC.

As for this clonotype: This beta chain is a stray read from a library made for alpha chains; its abundance is not meaningful. The chain links TRBV7-6 to TRBJ2-3; possible D gene TRBD2, 6 bases. In germline, CDR1 is SGHVS, CDR2 FNYEAQ. Deletions cut 4 bases from V and 5 bases from J, with 16 bases between. This CDR3 spans 15 amino acids. CDR3 region: CASSSNGGKGDTQYF. For the CDR3, the DNA is TGTGCCAGCAGCTCCAACGGGGGTAAAGGAGATACGCAGTATTTT.

This clonotype turned up a few times. The size of this beta chain means little, since it is a stray read in a library made for alpha chains. J is TRBJ2-1 and V is TRBV3-1; D gene unclear. The germline CDR1 and CDR2 sequences are LGHDT and YNNKEL (reference sequence). CDR3 size: 12 residues. The V end lost 0 bases, the J end lost 15 bases, and 12 bases lay between the germline ends. The CDR3 here is CASSQDLRQRFF. The CDR3 DNA reads TGTGCCAGCAGCCAAGATCTTCGTCAGCGGTTCTTC.

This clonotype was seen ten or more times. The size of this beta chain means little, since it is a stray read in a library made for alpha chains. The chain carries TRBV27 and TRBJ2-1, with TRBD1 matching over 11 bases. Trimming cost V 6 bases and J 2 bases; bases outside gene matches: 3. CDR3 length: 15 residues. CDR1 is MNHEY, CDR2 SMNVEV, per germline (reference sequence). CDR3 protein: CASSQGQGAYNEQFF. The CDR3 bases are TGTGCCAGCAGCCAGGGACAGGGGGCCTACAATGAGCAGTTCTTC.

This clonotype is classed as medium-sized. The library was prepared for alpha chains; this beta chain is a stray read, so its frequency means little. This chain connects TRBV6-1 to TRBJ1-1; TRBD1 matches at 7 bases. After removal of 6 bases from V and 5 bases from J, the junction contained 6 bases not matched to a gene. CDR1 and CDR2 from the germline V gene are MNHNS and SASEGT. The CDR3 is 13 amino acids. The CDR3 nucleotides are TGTGCCAGCAGCGGACGACAGGGAACTGAAGCTTTCTTT. As protein: CASSGRQGTEAFF.

This clonotype is medium-sized (0.01 to 0.1%) in the sample. This beta chain is a stray read from a library made for alpha chains; its abundance is not meaningful. The V gene is TRBV6-5, the J gene TRBJ1-1; maybe TRBD1 (5 bases). Germline CDR1 MNHEY, CDR2 SVGAGI. With 4 bases removed from V and 5 bases from J, the gap between germline ends came to 11 bases. The CDR3 is 13 residues long. CDR3 sequence (DNA): TGTGCCAGCAGTTCCGGTTGGGGGACTGAAGCTTTCTTT. Translating gives CASSSGWGTEAFF.

There are many counts of this clonotype. This beta chain represents an off-target read in a library built for alpha chains; its size is of limited meaning. CDR3 nucleotide sequence: TGTGCCAGCAGAAACAGGGGTGGCTACTATGGCTACACCTTC. Translation: CASRNRGGYYGYTF. The chain carries TRBV2 and TRBJ1-2, with 7 bases matching TRBD1. Looked up from germline, CDR1 is SNHLY and CDR2 is FYNNEI. The length of the CDR3 is 14 residues. Losses at the gene ends were 6 bases for V and 3 bases for J; bases not matched to a gene: 7. Variable domain in full (rest from reference TRBV2 and TRBJ1-2): EPEVTQTPSHQVTQMGQEVILRCVPISNHLYFYWYRQILGQKVEFLVSFYNNEISEKSEIFDDQFSVERPDGSNFTLKIRSTKLEDSAMYFCASRNRGGYYGYTFGSGTRLTVV.

This clonotype qualifies as medium-sized. As an off-target read in a library built for alpha chains, this beta chain has a frequency of little significance. The gene calls are TRBV7-3 and TRBJ2-2; D unclear. Germline V gene sequence: CDR1 SGHTA, CDR2 FQGTGA. There are 12 residues in the CDR3. V was clipped by 2 bases and J by 3 bases, with 1 base between them. In nucleotides, the CDR3 is TGTGCCAGCAGCTTAGACACCGGGGAGCTGTTTTTT. Translating gives CASSLDTGELFF.

This clonotype is medium-sized (0.01 to 0.1%). This beta chain is off target for a library built for alpha chains, so its abundance means little. J is TRBJ2-7 and V is TRBV20-1; D may be TRBD1 (5 bases). The germline V and J ends were trimmed by 4 bases and 6 bases, with 16 bases remaining between them. The V gene's germline CDR1 is DFQATT and CDR2 SNEGSKA (reference sequence). The CDR3 contains 13 residues. The CDR3 DNA reads TGCAGTGCTAAAAAAGGCCCAGGGATCGAGCAGTACTTC. Protein product: CSAKKGPGIEQYF.

Note on this clonotype: Within a library made for alpha chains, this beta chain is off target, and its count is uninformative. The gene calls are TRBV6-1 and TRBJ2-5, with 9 bases identical to TRBD1. CDR1 is MNHNS and CDR2 is SASEGT in the germline V gene. The CDR3 loop spans 15 amino acids. The V gene end was trimmed by 0 bases and the J gene end by 9 bases; junction bases not matched to a gene: 8. DNA for the CDR3: TGTGCCAGCAGTGAAGCGGGACAGGGCATCACGGCCCAGTACTTC. Translated: CASSEAGQGITAQYF.

This clonotype was observed at least ten times. The size of this beta chain means little, since it is a stray read in a library made for alpha chains. V is TRBV6-5 and J is TRBJ2-7, with D perhaps matching TRBD2 (7 bases). Per germline, CDR1 MNHEY and CDR2 SVGAGI. Trimming left V 5 bases short and J 0 bases short, with 14 bases between. This CDR3 has 15 amino acids. The CDR3 bases are TGTGCCAGCAGTCCCCGAGGGGGGGCCTCCTACGAGCAGTACTTC. This gives the protein CASSPRGGASYEQYF.

This clonotype was observed many times. This beta chain is an off-target read within a library intended for alpha chains, so its frequency means little. The CDR3 nucleotides read TGCGCCAGCAGCCCTCGACAGGGAACAGATACGCAGTATTTT. Translation gives CASSPRQGTDTQYF. The rearrangement uses TRBV5-1 and TRBJ2-3, with TRBD1 matching 7 bases. V lost 4 bases, J lost 3 bases, and 5 bases stayed unmatched. CDR3 length equals 14 residues. Germline V CDR1 and CDR2: SGHRS, YFSETQ.